This T cell receptor (beta chain) was sequenced during a study of monozygotic twins with inflammatory bowel disease. Study-wide results and caveats: Patients got different immunosuppressive treatments, which may have made their repertoires more variable.

TCRdb re-called the 5' RACE reads, yielding one record per CDR3 amino acid sequence without DNA. This repertoire includes about 330,000 distinct CDR3 sequences. A remark on this clonotype: Antigen: not known.

The CDR3 extends over 14 amino acids. Germline V gives CDR1 MNHNS, CDR2 SASEGT. The TCR comes from a human donor with ulcerative colitis or Crohn's disease, or a healthy co-twin of an affected twin (not recorded which). The chain couples TRBV6-1 to TRBJ2-7; the D call from TCRdb, TRBD2, cannot be confirmed without DNA. Sequenced material: blood. CDR3 amino acids: CASGTSHYSYEQYF.